The source of this T cell receptor beta chain is a study of T cell responses to AZD1222 COVID-19 vaccine. General study points: Without day 14 samples, only post-peak T cell repertoires were studied.

V was pared by 4 bases and J by 5 bases, with 7 bases of the junction left unmatched. Germline V gene lookup returns CDR1 SGHRS and CDR2 YFSETQ. The CDR3 spans 15 residues. Clones were sequenced by immunoSEQ multiplex PCR, and TCRdb holds only the in-frame ones, with some missing. The sample includes 80,000 to 95,000 clones, over 75% of them seen just once. A single count supports this clone. Its antigen is not known. This chain joins TRBV5-1 and TRBJ1-5; TRBD1 agrees at 9 bases. The sequence was collected from an adult who received the AZD1222 COVID-19 vaccine. The sample in question was peripheral blood, obtained 28 days after the second AZD1222 dose. The CDR3 spells CASSLGQGPYQPQHF. CDR3 sequence (DNA): TGCGCCAGCAGCCTCGGACAGGGGCCCTATCAGCCCCAGCATTTT.